This paragraph reports one T cell receptor beta chain. No antigen is known for it. The repertoire was sequenced with immunoSEQ multiplex PCR; TCRdb's copy has only in-frame clones and lacks some. The sample has 85,000 to 100,000 clones, about 93% seen once. The source of the sample is a study of graft-versus-host responses after intestinal transplantation. Study background: Recipients obtained multivisceral, liver-intestinal, or isolated intestinal transplants. Recipients uniformly received anti-thymocyte globulin induction, followed by tacrolimus and steroids for three to four years.

Germline trimming cut 2 bases from V and 4 bases from J; bases unmatched to any gene: 5. This CDR3 has 15 amino acids. Germline V gene data show CDR1 as SGHVS and CDR2 as FQNEAQ. The chain links TRBV7-8 to TRBJ2-7; 10 bases align to TRBD2. This TCR came from a human donor who received an intestinal transplant. Sequencing was performed on unstimulated CD4+ T cells sorted from spleen or lymph node cells, taken before intestinal transplant. CDR3 in DNA: TGTGCCAGCAGCTTAAATAGCGGGGGGTTATACGAGCAGTACTTC. Translated, it gives CASSLNSGGLYEQYF.